Shown below are 14 T cell receptor beta chains from a single sample sequenced in a study of T cell responses to AZD1222 COVID-19 vaccine. Libraries were prepared by immunoSEQ multiplex PCR; TCRdb keeps only in-frame clonotypes and omits some of them. The data contain about 150,000 clones, 93% of them singletons. The source was peripheral blood, collected on day 0 of AZD1222 vaccination. The receptors were sampled from an adult in good health.

About this clone: The junction departs from the called germline gene at one end, perhaps through a read error. The gene calls are TRBV5-8 and TRBJ2-1, with no clear D. Germline V CDR1 and CDR2: SGHTS, YDEGEE. The CDR3 has 14 amino acids. The CDR3 bases are TGTGCCAGCAGCTTGGCCCCAGCTTACAATGGGCAGTTCTTC. Translation: CASSLAPAYNGQFF.

This chain connects TRBV5-1 to TRBJ2-1; possibly TRBD1 or TRBD2 for D (5 bases each). Germline V gene lookup returns CDR1 SGHRS and CDR2 YFSETQ. The CDR3 runs to 14 residues. Trimming removed 4 bases from V and 5 bases from J, with 13 bases in between. The CDR3 protein is CASSRDGGDNEQFF. The CDR3 bases are TGCGCCAGCAGCCGGGACGGAGGAGACAATGAGCAGTTCTTC. The whole variable domain, filled in from reference TRBV5-1 and TRBJ2-1, reads KAGVTQTPRYLIKTRGQQVTLSCSPISGHRSVSWYQQTPGQGLQFLFEYFSETQRNKGNFPGRFSGRQFSNSRSEMNVSTLELGDSALYLCASSRDGGDNEQFFGPGTRLTVL.

The chain employs TRBV5-4 and TRBJ2-1; TRBD2 is a possible D gene (5 bases). V lost 6 bases and J 0 bases, leaving 10 bases between the germline ends. In germline, CDR1 is SGHNT, CDR2 YYREEE (reference sequence). The CDR3 loop spans 14 amino acids. The CDR3 DNA reads TGTGCCAGCAAACTAGGCGGCTCCTACAATGAGCAGTTCTTC. This translates into CASKLGGSYNEQFF.

The V gene is TRBV3-1 (or the pseudogene TRBV3-2), the J gene TRBJ2-7; 7 bases map to TRBD2. Per germline, CDR1 LGHDT and CDR2 YNNKEL (reference sequence). The V segment lost 4 bases and the J segment 3 bases; nucleotides outside the gene matches: 6. The CDR3 covers 14 residues. Written as DNA, the CDR3 is TGTGCCAGCAGCCCCCAGGGCGGGAGCTACGAGCAGTACTTC. As protein: CASSPQGGSYEQYF.

V usage is TRBV6-5 and J usage is TRBJ2-7, with D possibly being TRBD2 (5 bases). The CDR3 covers 14 residues. CDR1 is MNHEY and CDR2 is SVGAGI in the germline V gene. Trimming took off 2 bases at V and 0 bases at J, with 8 bases between the two ends. The CDR3 spells CASSYRLYSYEQYF. In DNA form, the CDR3 reads TGTGCCAGCAGTTACAGACTATACTCCTACGAGCAGTACTTC.

This chain uses TRBV11-2 with TRBJ2-7, with 9 bases fitting TRBD1. Germline CDR1 and CDR2: SGHAT and FQNNGV. CDR3 length equals 16 residues. The V segment lost 1 base and the J segment 3 bases; nucleotides outside the gene matches: 7. In nucleotides, the CDR3 is TGTGCCAGCAGCTTAGGGAAAGGGGGACAGGGCTACGAGCAGTACTTC. It translates to CASSLGKGGQGYEQYF.

The rearrangement links TRBV6-5 to TRBJ2-1; TRBD2 is a possible D gene (5 bases). V lost 6 bases and J lost 0, with 12 bases in between. This CDR3 is built from 15 residues. Germline loops: CDR1 MNHEY, CDR2 SVGAGI. In DNA form, the CDR3 reads TGTGCCAGCAGACGACTATCGAGCTCCTACAATGAGCAGTTCTTC. It encodes CASRRLSSSYNEQFF.

The rearrangement uses TRBV19 and TRBJ2-1; TRBD2 matches at 7 bases. Germline loops: CDR1 LNHDA, CDR2 SQIVND (reference sequence). The CDR3 runs 16 residues. The trim removed 5 bases at V and 3 bases at J, leaving 10 bases unmatched. The CDR3 here is CASSLPGSSGYNEQFF. The CDR3 nucleotides read TGTGCCAGTAGTCTTCCCGGATCTAGCGGCTACAATGAGCAGTTCTTC.

The chain links TRBV6-5 to TRBJ2-5; TRBD2 matches at 9 bases. The CDR3 spans 15 residues. The J segment lost 1 base and the V segment lost 4 bases, leaving 4 bases of the junction unmatched. The germline gives CDR1 MNHEY, CDR2 SVGAGI. The DNA for the CDR3 is TGTGCCAGCAGTTTGACTAGCGGAGCCCAAGAGACCCAGTACTTC. The encoded protein is CASSLTSGAQETQYF.

J is TRBJ2-1 and V is TRBV11-2; D unresolved. CDR1 SGHAT and CDR2 FQNNGV come from the germline V gene. Between the trimmed V and J ends, which lost 0 bases and 9 bases, there was a span of 12 bases. CDR3 length equals 14 residues. The CDR3: CASSLEAQTPEQFF. Written as DNA, the CDR3 is TGTGCCAGCAGCTTAGAGGCTCAAACCCCTGAGCAGTTCTTC.

This chain links TRBV5-5 with TRBJ2-6; D not resolved. The V and J ends lost 1 base and 1 base respectively, with 12 bases between them. This CDR3 is built from 17 residues. Germline CDR1 SGHKS, CDR2 YYEKEE (reference sequence). CDR3 residues: CASSLYGDGSGANVLTF. CDR3 DNA sequence: TGTGCCAGCAGCTTGTATGGTGATGGGTCTGGGGCCAACGTCCTGACTTTC.

V usage is TRBV11-2 and J usage is TRBJ2-3; a possible D gene is TRBD2 (5 bases). Germline CDR1 and CDR2: SGHAT and FQNNGV. The ends were cut back, 6 bases at V and 1 base at J, with 17 bases in the middle. The CDR3 sequence is 16 residues long. CDR3 coding DNA: TGTGCCAGCAGGTCCATCCGAGGGAGACGCACAGATACGCAGTATTTT. Amino acids: CASRSIRGRRTDTQYF. Complete variable domain (other parts from reference TRBV11-2 and TRBJ2-3): EAGVAQSPRYKIIEKRQSVAFWCNPISGHATLYWYQQILGQGPKLLIQFQNNGVVDDSQLPKDRFSAERLKGVDSTLKIQPAKLEDSAVYLCASRSIRGRRTDTQYFGPGTRLTVL.

This clone was detected once. The chain couples TRBV28 to TRBJ1-2; D perhaps matches TRBD1 (6 bases). Trimming shortened V by 5 bases and J by 8 bases, and 15 bases separated the two germline ends. This CDR3 contains 13 residues. Germline lookup yields CDR1 MDHEN and CDR2 SYDVKM. CDR3 coding DNA: TGTGCCAGCAGTCCAGGGGATCGGTGGGGCTACACCTTC. This encodes CASSPGDRWGYTF.

The CDR3 bases are TGTGCCAGCACCTATAACGGCGACAGCACAGATACGCAGTATTTT. Amino acid sequence: CASTYNGDSTDTQYF. This chain connects TRBV6-5 to TRBJ2-3, with D unclear. Germline V gene lookup returns CDR1 MNHEY and CDR2 SVGAGI. V was cut by 7 bases and J by 0 bases, with 14 bases left in between. This CDR3 contains 15 residues.